The 8 T cell receptor beta chains given below trace back to one sample, sequenced in a study of blood T cell repertoires in COVID-19. Generated by immunoSEQ multiplex PCR, the TCRdb table keeps only in-frame clones and is missing some. Of roughly 80,000 clones in the sample, roughly 90% are singletons; the top ten hold more than 15%. The sample consisted of peripheral blood. The origin of the receptors is a man older than 75 in a cohort sampled during active COVID-19.

The chain uses TRBV5-1 and TRBJ1-1, with no clear D. This CDR3 spans 14 amino acids. Germline V gene data show CDR1 as SGHRS and CDR2 as YFSETQ. Deletions cut 0 bases from V and 1 base from J, with 7 bases between. CDR3 nucleotides: TGCGCCAGCAGCTTGGGGCCAGAGAACACTGAAGCTTTCTTT. Translation: CASSLGPENTEAFF.

This clone was found once. The gene calls are TRBV11-3 and TRBJ2-1; TRBD1 is a possible D gene (5 bases). The CDR3 contains 14 residues. With 2 bases removed from V and 5 bases from J, the gap between germline ends came to 10 bases. CDR1 and CDR2 (germline): SGHNT, YENEEA. CDR3: CASSLMGQNNEQFF. The CDR3 DNA is TGTGCCAGCAGCTTAATGGGGCAAAACAATGAGCAGTTCTTC.

V and J are TRBV7-7 and TRBJ2-2; D not certain. The germline CDR1 and CDR2 sequences are SSHAT and FNYEAQ (reference sequence). The CDR3 is 14 residues long. V dropped 6 bases and J dropped 2 bases, with 10 bases sitting between them. CDR3 protein: CASRVQDNTGELFF. The CDR3 DNA follows: TGTGCCAGCAGAGTGCAGGATAACACCGGGGAGCTGTTTTTT.

The chain joins TRBV9 to TRBJ2-7; 8 bases align to TRBD2. The CDR3 runs 16 residues. The ends lost 4 bases at V and 0 bases at J; junction bases unmatched: 9. Germline V gene sequence: CDR1 SGDLS, CDR2 YYNGEE. CDR3 protein: CASSKTAGASSYEQYV. Written as DNA, the CDR3 is TGTGCCAGCAGCAAAACAGCGGGGGCAAGCTCCTACGAGCAGTACGTC.

This chain uses TRBV5-1 with TRBJ1-2; D perhaps matches TRBD1 (5 bases). This CDR3 contains 15 residues. In germline, CDR1 is SGHRS, CDR2 YFSETQ. The ends were cut back, 0 bases at V and 5 bases at J, with 14 bases in the middle. The CDR3 here is CASSLALNDRYGYTF. As DNA, the CDR3 is TGCGCCAGCAGCTTGGCCCTTAACGACAGATATGGCTACACCTTC.

This chain links TRBV18 with TRBJ2-3; 9 positions match TRBD2. The CDR3 is 16 residues long. With 0 bases clipped from V and 4 bases from J, the junction kept 5 bases outside the gene matches. Germline CDR1 and CDR2: KGHSH and LQKENI. Here the CDR3 reads CASSPPVSGGSDTQYF. The CDR3 bases are TGTGCCAGCTCACCACCGGTTAGCGGGGGCTCAGATACGCAGTATTTT.

The rearrangement uses TRBV2 and TRBJ2-5, with D possibly being TRBD2 (6 bases). Germline V gene data show CDR1 as SNHLY and CDR2 as FYNNEI. There are 15 residues in the CDR3. Trimming shortened V by 3 bases and J by 4 bases, and 15 bases separated the two germline ends. The CDR3 sequence: CASSERRDLPETQYF. CDR3 sequence (DNA): TGTGCCAGCAGTGAGCGCAGGGACTTGCCAGAGACCCAGTACTTC.

The chain employs TRBV5-8 and TRBJ1-2; no definite D call. V lost 0 bases, J lost 4 bases, and 4 bases lay in between. Germline assignment: CDR1 SGHTS and CDR2 YDEGEE. CDR3 length: 12 amino acids. The CDR3: CASSLDSYGYTF. Here the CDR3 DNA reads TGTGCCAGCAGCTTGGACAGCTATGGCTACACCTTC.